This T cell receptor (beta chain) was sequenced in a study of PD-L1 blockade in urothelial cancer. The templates were synthetic TCR analogs, and they were spiked into each PCR. The data were produced by immunoSEQ multiplex PCR, yet TCRdb's version contains in-frame clones alone and is incomplete. The table lists about 74,000 clones, approximately 80% of them singletons. Per germline, CDR1 SQVTM and CDR2 ANQGSEA. The CDR3 extends over 16 amino acids. The V segment lost 7 bases and the J segment 0 bases; nucleotides outside the gene matches: 12. The source of this sequence is a man in his sixties or seventies with urothelial cancer. Sequences were derived from PBMCs, sampled around atezolizumab (anti-PD-L1) treatment. The chain has TRBV29-1 and TRBJ2-1; TRBD1 aligns across 7 bases. The chain's CDR3 is CSAPLPQGSSYNEQFF. The CDR3 DNA is TGCAGCGCTCCGCTGCCACAGGGGAGCTCCTACAATGAGCAGTTCTTC.